These 13 T cell receptor beta chains were all obtained from the same sample, sequenced in a study of blood T cell repertoires in COVID-19 (dated by TCRdb to 2019 to 2021). The receptor library was made with the immunoSEQ multiplex PCR assay. TCRdb's version of the immuneACCESS table is confined to in-frame rearrangements and falls short of the full clone set. An unresolved V gene accounts for under half of the shortfall where checked; the remainder is of unknown origin. The sample profile shows approximately 300,000 clones; under 90% of them were found once. Roughly a tenth of the sample is held by the ten biggest clonotypes. Sequencing input: PBMCs or T cells enriched from blood (not recorded which). Every receptor here comes from a woman in her 30s who had recovered from COVID-19.

The chain uses TRBV21-1 and TRBJ2-7; the table's D gene call, TRBD2, was not cross checked with the DNA. TRBV21-1 is a pseudogene locus. The CDR3 is 15 residues long. CDR3 sequence (DNA): TGTGCCAGCAGCAATGATAGCGGGAGCTCCTACGAGCAGTACTTC. Amino acid sequence: CASSNDSGSSYEQYF.

The rearrangement links TRBV29-1 to TRBJ2-4; 8 bases line up with TRBD1. The V segment lost 2 bases and the J segment 7 bases; nucleotides outside the gene matches: 1. In germline, CDR1 is SQVTM, CDR2 ANQGSEA. This CDR3 region has 12 residues. The CDR3 region is CSVETGGNIQYF. The CDR3 bases are TGCAGCGTTGAAACAGGGGGGAACATTCAGTACTTC.

The V gene is TRBV7-3, the J gene TRBJ2-7; TRBD2 agrees at 9 bases. The CDR3 extends over 15 amino acids. Losses at the gene ends were 0 bases for V and 2 bases for J; bases not matched to a gene: 2. The germline gives CDR1 SGHTA, CDR2 FQGTGA. The CDR3 nucleotides are TGTGCCAGCAGCTTAACGCCTAGCGGGGCCTACGAGCAGTACTTC. The encoded protein is CASSLTPSGAYEQYF.

The V gene is TRBV6-6, the J gene TRBJ2-1; 10 nucleotides line up with TRBD2. V was pared by 5 bases and J by 3 bases, with 7 bases of the junction left unmatched. Germline CDR1 is MNHNY and CDR2 is SVGAGI (reference sequence). The CDR3 consists of 16 residues. The CDR3 bases are TGTGCCAGCAGTGCGAACCCTAGCGGGAGCTACAATGAGCAGTTCTTC. It encodes CASSANPSGSYNEQFF.

V and J are TRBV18 and TRBJ2-1; D remains unclear. Germline V gene sequence: CDR1 KGHSH, CDR2 LQKENI. V was cut by 10 bases and J by 3 bases, with 7 bases left in between. This CDR3 has 11 residues. This CDR3 is CATTLYNEQFF. The CDR3 DNA reads as TGTGCCACCACTCTCTACAATGAGCAGTTCTTC.

The chain joins TRBV19 to TRBJ1-2; TRBD1 agrees at 7 bases. Unmatched junction bases numbered 8, after V lost 6 bases and J lost 4 bases. This CDR3 region has 14 residues. The germline gives CDR1 LNHDA, CDR2 SQIVND (reference sequence). CDR3 bases: TGTGCCAGTAGCGAGGACAGGTACGTCTATGGCTACACCTTC. This gives the protein CASSEDRYVYGYTF.

The chain employs TRBV7-9 and TRBJ1-1; D gene unclear. Germline loops: CDR1 SEHNR, CDR2 FQNEAQ (reference sequence). Trimming took off 5 bases at V and 10 bases at J, with 11 bases between the two ends. CDR3 length: 11 residues. The CDR3 nucleotides read TGTGCCAGCAGCCTCCTCACCGGAGCTTTCTTT. Translating it yields CASSLLTGAFF.

In its sample, this clone was seen once. V is TRBV5-1 and J is TRBJ2-3; 11 positions match TRBD2. Looked up from germline, CDR1 is SGHRS and CDR2 is YFSETQ. Trimming removed 3 bases from V and 4 bases from J; junction bases left unmatched: 7. There are 16 residues in the CDR3. The CDR3 nucleotides read TGCGCCAGCAGCTCGTTTAGCGGGAGGGCCTCAGATACGCAGTATTTT. Protein sequence: CASSSFSGRASDTQYF.

The gene calls are TRBV5-8 and TRBJ2-5, with D possibly being TRBD1 (5 bases). In germline, CDR1 is SGHTS, CDR2 YDEGEE. The CDR3 has 15 residues. V was pared by 0 bases and J by 2 bases, with 11 bases between. Written as DNA, the CDR3 is TGTGCCAGCAGCTTGGAAAGACAGAGACAAGAGACCCAGTACTTC. Translation gives CASSLERQRQETQYF.

The J gene is TRBJ1-5, the V gene TRBV28; the D is unclear. The CDR3 runs 12 residues. CDR1 MDHEN and CDR2 SYDVKM come from the germline V gene. Trimming pared 4 bases from V and 3 bases from J, leaving 4 bases between. CDR3 sequence reads: CASSSYNQPQHF. The CDR3 DNA sequence: TGTGCCAGCAGTTCCTACAATCAGCCCCAGCATTTT.

The chain carries TRBV5-1 and TRBJ2-2; D not resolved. In germline, CDR1 is SGHRS, CDR2 YFSETQ. V was pared by 5 bases and J by 7 bases, with 15 bases between. This CDR3 is built from 14 residues. CDR3 residues: CASRFMIDIGELFF. DNA for the CDR3: TGCGCCAGCAGGTTCATGATCGACATCGGGGAGCTGTTTTTT.

The chain has TRBV9 and TRBJ2-1; D is unclear. Germline-derived CDR1 and CDR2 are SGDLS and YYNGEE. The V end lost 3 bases, the J end lost 3 bases, and 7 bases lay between the germline ends. The CDR3 spans 13 residues. CDR3 sequence: CASSAFLYNEQFF. In nucleotides, the CDR3 is TGTGCCAGCAGCGCTTTCCTCTACAATGAGCAGTTCTTC.

The chain is built from TRBV20-1 and TRBJ1-5, with 8 positions matching TRBD1. The CDR3 covers 14 residues. Germline V gene data show CDR1 as DFQATT and CDR2 as SNEGSKA (reference sequence). The V and J ends lost 3 bases and 6 bases, in that order; junction bases with no gene match: 7. The chain's CDR3 is CSASMIQGGQPQHF. The DNA for the CDR3 is TGCAGTGCTAGTATGATACAGGGGGGTCAGCCCCAGCATTTT.